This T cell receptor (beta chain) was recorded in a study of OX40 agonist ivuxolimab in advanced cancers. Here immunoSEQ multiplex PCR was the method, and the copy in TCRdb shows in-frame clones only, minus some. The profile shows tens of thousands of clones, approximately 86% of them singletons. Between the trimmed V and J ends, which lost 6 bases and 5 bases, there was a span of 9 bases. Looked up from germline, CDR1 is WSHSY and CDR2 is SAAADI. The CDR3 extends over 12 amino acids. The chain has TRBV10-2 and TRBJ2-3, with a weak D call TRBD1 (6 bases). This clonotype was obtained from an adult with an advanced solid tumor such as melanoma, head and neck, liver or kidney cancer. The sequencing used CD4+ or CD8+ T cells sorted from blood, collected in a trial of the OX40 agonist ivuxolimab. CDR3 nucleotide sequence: TGCGCCAGCAGCATACAGGGAGATACGCAGTATTTT. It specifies CASSIQGDTQYF.